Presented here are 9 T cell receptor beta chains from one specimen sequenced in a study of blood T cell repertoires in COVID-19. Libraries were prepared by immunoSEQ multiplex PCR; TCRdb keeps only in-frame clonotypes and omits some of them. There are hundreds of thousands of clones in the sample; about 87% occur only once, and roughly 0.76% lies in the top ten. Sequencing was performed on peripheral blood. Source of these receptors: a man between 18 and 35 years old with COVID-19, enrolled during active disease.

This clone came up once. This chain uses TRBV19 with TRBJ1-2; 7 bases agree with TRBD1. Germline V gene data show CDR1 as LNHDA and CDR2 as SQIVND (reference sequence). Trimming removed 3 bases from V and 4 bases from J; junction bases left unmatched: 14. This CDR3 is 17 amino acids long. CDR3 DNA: TGTGCCAGTAGTATGGGACACCGGGACAGCACTCCCTATGGCTACACCTTC. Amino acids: CASSMGHRDSTPYGYTF.

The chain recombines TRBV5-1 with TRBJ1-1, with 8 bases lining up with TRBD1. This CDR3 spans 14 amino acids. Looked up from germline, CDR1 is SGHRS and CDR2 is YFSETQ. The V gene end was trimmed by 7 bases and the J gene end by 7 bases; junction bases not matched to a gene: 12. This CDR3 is CASCSYSGTGEAFF. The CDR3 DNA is TGCGCCAGCTGCTCCTATTCTGGGACAGGTGAAGCTTTCTTT.

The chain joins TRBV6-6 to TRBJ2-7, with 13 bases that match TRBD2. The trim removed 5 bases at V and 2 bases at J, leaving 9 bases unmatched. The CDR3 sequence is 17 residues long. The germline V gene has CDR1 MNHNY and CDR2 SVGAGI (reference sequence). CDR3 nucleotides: TGTGCCAGCAGTCTCCATTGGACTAGCGGGAGCCCCTACGAGCAGTACTTC. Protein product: CASSLHWTSGSPYEQYF.

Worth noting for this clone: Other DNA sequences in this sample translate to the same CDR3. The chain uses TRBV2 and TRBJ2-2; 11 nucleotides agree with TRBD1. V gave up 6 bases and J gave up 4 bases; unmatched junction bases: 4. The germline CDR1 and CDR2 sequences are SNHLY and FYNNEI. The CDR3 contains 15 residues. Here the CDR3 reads CASSDGTGGTGELFF. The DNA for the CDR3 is TGTGCCAGCAGCGATGGGACAGGGGGCACCGGGGAGCTGTTTTTT.

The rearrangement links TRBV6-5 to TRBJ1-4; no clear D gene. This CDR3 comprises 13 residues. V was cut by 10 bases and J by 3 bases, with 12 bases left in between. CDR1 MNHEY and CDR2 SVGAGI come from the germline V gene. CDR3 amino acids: CATTQIANEKLFF. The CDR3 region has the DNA TGTGCCACCACACAGATAGCTAATGAAAAACTGTTTTTT.

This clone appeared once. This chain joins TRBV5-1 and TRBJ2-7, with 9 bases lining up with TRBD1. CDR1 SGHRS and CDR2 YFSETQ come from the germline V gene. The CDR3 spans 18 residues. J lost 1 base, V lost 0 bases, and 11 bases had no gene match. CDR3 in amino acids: CASSLGPIDRGFSYEQYF. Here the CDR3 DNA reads TGCGCCAGCAGCTTGGGCCCCATCGACAGGGGGTTTTCCTACGAGCAGTACTTC.

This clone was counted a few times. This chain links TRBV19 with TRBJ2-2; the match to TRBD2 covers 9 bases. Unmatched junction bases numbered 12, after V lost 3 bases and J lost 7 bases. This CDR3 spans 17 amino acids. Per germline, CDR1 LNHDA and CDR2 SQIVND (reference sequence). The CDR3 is CASSMLGASGTVGELFF. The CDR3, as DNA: TGTGCCAGTAGTATGCTTGGGGCTAGCGGGACCGTCGGGGAGCTGTTTTTT.

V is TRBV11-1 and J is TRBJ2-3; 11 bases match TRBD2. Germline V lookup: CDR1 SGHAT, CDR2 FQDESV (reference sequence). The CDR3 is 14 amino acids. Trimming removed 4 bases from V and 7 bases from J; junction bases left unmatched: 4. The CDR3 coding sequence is TGTGCCAGCAGCTCAACGACTAGCGGGAATACGCAGTATTTT. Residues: CASSSTTSGNTQYF.

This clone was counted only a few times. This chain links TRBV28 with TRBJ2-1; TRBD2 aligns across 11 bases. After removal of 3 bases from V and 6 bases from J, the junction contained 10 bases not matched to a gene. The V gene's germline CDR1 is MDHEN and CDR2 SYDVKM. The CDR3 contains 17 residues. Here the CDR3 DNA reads TGTGCCAGCAGTTTCGGCTTACTAGCGGGAGAACCCAATGAGCAGTTCTTC. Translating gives CASSFGLLAGEPNEQFF.